The 26 T cell receptor beta chains below come from one sample, sequenced in a study of T cell changes during pregnancy in multiple sclerosis (dated by TCRdb to between 2018 and 2020). Library preparation employed the immunoSEQ multiplex PCR assay. Drawn from immuneACCESS, this table holds only the in-frame rearrangements with V and J called that TCRdb kept. Clones are partly lost; checked studies trace under half to an unresolved V gene and leave the rest unexplained. This sample holds around 60,000 clones; about 88% were observed only once. 2% to 3% of the sample goes to the ten largest clones. Sequenced here: peripheral blood, sampled in the first trimester of pregnancy. Every receptor here comes from a female donor with multiple sclerosis, enrolled in a pregnancy study.

This clone was counted between two and nine times. The chain uses TRBV28 and TRBJ1-5; the match to TRBD1 covers 8 bases. There are 15 residues in the CDR3. Germline V gene lookup returns CDR1 MDHEN and CDR2 SYDVKM. The ends lost 6 bases at V and 6 bases at J; junction bases unmatched: 10. The CDR3 sequence: CASRSLTGGAQPQHF. The CDR3 DNA reads TGTGCCAGCAGATCTCTCACAGGGGGGGCTCAGCCCCAGCATTTT. Drawing the rest from reference TRBV28 and TRBJ1-5, the complete variable domain is DVKVTQSSRYLVKRTGEKVFLECVQDMDHENMFWYRQDPGLGLRLIYFSYDVKMKEKGDIPEGYSVSREKKERFSLILESASTNQTSMYLCASRSLTGGAQPQHFGDGTRLSIL.

As DNA, the CDR3 is TGTGCCATCAGTGAGATTAACAGGGTGGGTCGGAACGAGCAGTACTTC. Translating it yields CAISEINRVGRNEQYF. The chain recombines TRBV10-3 with TRBJ2-7; possibly TRBD1 for D (6 bases). Between the trimmed V and J ends, which lost 2 bases and 5 bases, there was a span of 19 bases. The CDR3 sequence is 16 residues long. Germline assignment: CDR1 ENHRY and CDR2 SYGVKD.

This chain connects TRBV11-2 to TRBJ1-2; TRBD1 matches at 7 bases. The CDR3 is 16 amino acids. V was pared by 3 bases and J by 4 bases, with 11 bases of the junction left unmatched. Germline-derived CDR1 and CDR2 are SGHAT and FQNNGV. CDR3 protein: CASSFAGDRFPYGYTF. The DNA of the CDR3 is TGTGCCAGCAGCTTCGCCGGGGACAGATTCCCCTATGGCTACACCTTC.

This rearrangement joins TRBV5-4 to TRBJ2-2; TRBD1 matches at 7 bases. The ends lost 4 bases at V and 5 bases at J; junction bases unmatched: 11. This CDR3 is 16 amino acids long. Germline V CDR1 and CDR2: SGHNT, YYREEE (reference sequence). Here the CDR3 DNA reads TGTGCCAGCAGCCTGGGAAAGGGGGCGTGGACCGGGGAGCTGTTTTTT. This translates into CASSLGKGAWTGELFF.

This clone occurred a few times. This chain joins TRBV2 and TRBJ1-1; the D is unclear. This CDR3 contains 13 residues. Trimming shortened V by 2 bases and J by 1 base, and 5 bases separated the two germline ends. From germline, CDR1 is SNHLY and CDR2 FYNNEI. This CDR3 reads CASSELPNTEAFF. In nucleotides, the CDR3 is TGTGCCAGCAGTGAACTTCCGAACACTGAAGCTTTCTTT. Drawing the rest from reference TRBV2 and TRBJ1-1, the complete variable domain is EPEVTQTPSHQVTQMGQEVILRCVPISNHLYFYWYRQILGQKVEFLVSFYNNEISEKSEIFDDQFSVERPDGSNFTLKIRSTKLEDSAMYFCASSELPNTEAFFGQGTRLTVV.

The CDR3 here is CASSRLAGFQETQYF. As DNA, the CDR3 is TGCGCCAGCAGTAGGCTAGCGGGGTTCCAAGAGACCCAGTACTTC. J is TRBJ2-5 and V is TRBV5-1; 9 bases are shared with TRBD2. CDR3 length equals 15 residues. In germline, CDR1 is SGHRS, CDR2 YFSETQ. V trimming: 5 bases; J trimming: 1 base; junction bases outside the gene matches: 6.

This chain uses TRBV5-1 with TRBJ1-3; D is possibly TRBD1 (5 bases). Germline V CDR1 and CDR2: SGHRS, YFSETQ. The CDR3 totals 13 residues. Deletions cut 5 bases from V and 4 bases from J, with 10 bases between. CDR3 DNA sequence: TGCGCCAGCAGAGTAGGGGTCGGAAACACCATATATTTT. Protein product: CASRVGVGNTIYF.

The V and J genes are TRBV7-9 and TRBJ1-3; no firm D call. The germline CDR1 and CDR2 sequences are SEHNR and FQNEAQ (reference sequence). CDR3 length equals 14 residues. The V end was cut by 4 bases, the J end by 1 base, with 8 bases between. The CDR3 loop reads CASSSYSSGNTIYF. CDR3 coding DNA: TGTGCCAGCAGCTCATACAGTTCTGGAAACACCATATATTTT.

The rearrangement joins TRBV19 to TRBJ2-5; D may be TRBD2 (7 bases). V gave up 8 bases and J gave up 5 bases, with 12 bases separating them. The CDR3 extends over 12 amino acids. CDR1 and CDR2 from the germline V gene are LNHDA and SQIVND (reference sequence). CDR3 sequence (DNA): TGTGCCAGTGCGGGGGCCCGGGAGACCCAGTACTTC. It codes for CASAGARETQYF.

This chain connects TRBV5-6 to TRBJ1-2; the match to TRBD1 covers 7 bases. V shed 4 bases and J 4 bases; nucleotides not matched to a gene: 7. The CDR3 spans 14 residues. Germline V gives CDR1 SGHDT, CDR2 YYEEEE. The DNA of the CDR3 is TGTGCCAGCAGCCCCATTTCAGGGGGCTATGGCTACACCTTC. Translation gives CASSPISGGYGYTF.

The CDR3 spells CAISDPVTGLNYEQYF. CDR3 coding DNA: TGTGCCATCAGTGACCCCGTGACAGGGTTGAACTACGAGCAGTACTTC. The rearrangement uses TRBV10-3 and TRBJ2-7, with TRBD1 matching over 7 bases. The length of the CDR3 is 16 residues. The V segment lost 3 bases and the J segment 3 bases; nucleotides outside the gene matches: 11. Looked up from germline, CDR1 is ENHRY and CDR2 is SYGVKD.

CDR3 sequence (DNA): TGTGCCAGCAGCCCCGGGACAGTCCAAGAGACCCAGTACTTC. Amino acid sequence: CASSPGTVQETQYF. The rearrangement joins TRBV14 to TRBJ2-5; 7 bases line up with TRBD1. Germline CDR1 SGHDN, CDR2 FVKESK. With 4 bases clipped from V and 1 base from J, the junction kept 3 bases outside the gene matches. This CDR3 is 14 amino acids long.

J is TRBJ2-5 and V is TRBV5-1; TRBD2 is a possible D gene (6 bases). The CDR3 has 17 residues. V was trimmed by 2 bases and J by 4 bases, leaving 21 bases between them. CDR1 and CDR2 (germline): SGHRS, YFSETQ. The DNA of the CDR3 is TGCGCCAGCAGCTTACCACCGGGAGCCACATTTCGAGAGACCCAGTACTTC. Residues: CASSLPPGATFRETQYF.

This chain joins TRBV27 and TRBJ2-3; D remains ambiguous. The CDR3 sequence is 12 residues long. CDR1 MNHEY and CDR2 SMNVEV come from the germline V gene (reference sequence). V was clipped by 4 bases and J by 4 bases, with 6 bases between them. The CDR3 reads CASSSEADTQYF. The CDR3 DNA is TGTGCCAGCAGTTCTGAGGCAGATACGCAGTATTTT.

The gene calls are TRBV6-1 and TRBJ2-1; maybe TRBD1 (6 bases). This CDR3 is built from 18 residues. Trimming took off 3 bases at V and 1 base at J, with 19 bases between the two ends. Germline V gene lookup returns CDR1 MNHNS and CDR2 SASEGT. CDR3 amino acids: CASSDPTSGTPSYNEQFF. The CDR3 DNA reads TGTGCCAGCAGTGACCCCACATCCGGGACACCTTCCTACAATGAGCAGTTCTTC.

The chain uses TRBV27 and TRBJ1-1; D gene ambiguous. V was pared by 2 bases and J by 1 base, with 11 bases between. Germline CDR1 reads MNHEY; CDR2 reads SMNVEV (reference sequence). The CDR3 totals 15 residues. Here the CDR3 reads CASSLLWSPNTEAFF. The CDR3 DNA follows: TGTGCCAGCAGTTTACTTTGGAGTCCGAACACTGAAGCTTTCTTT.

This clone was recorded once. This chain links TRBV7-2 with TRBJ2-3; the match to TRBD2 covers 9 bases. This CDR3 is built from 17 residues. V shed 2 bases and J 4 bases; nucleotides not matched to a gene: 10. Germline loops: CDR1 SGHTA, CDR2 FQGNSA. Here the CDR3 DNA reads TGTGCCAGCAGCTTAAGGATTAGCGGGAGAGGGGCAGATACGCAGTATTTT. As protein: CASSLRISGRGADTQYF.

The rearrangement joins TRBV6-5 to TRBJ1-5, with D perhaps TRBD1 (5 bases). Germline CDR1 and CDR2: MNHEY and SVGAGI. The CDR3 totals 15 residues. The V end lost 6 bases, the J end lost 3 bases, and 15 bases lay between the germline ends. CDR3 sequence: CASRAAGGFNQPQHF. The CDR3 DNA reads as TGTGCCAGCAGAGCAGCGGGGGGGTTCAATCAGCCCCAGCATTTT.

For the CDR3, the DNA is TGTGCCAGCAGCTTGTCCCGGAAGGAGTCACCCCTCCACTTT. This translates into CASSLSRKESPLHF. The V gene is TRBV7-8, the J gene TRBJ1-6, with D unclear. The CDR3 has 14 amino acids. Germline V CDR1 and CDR2: SGHVS, FQNEAQ. With 3 bases removed from V and 10 bases from J, the gap between germline ends came to 13 bases. The whole variable domain, filled in from reference TRBV7-8 and TRBJ1-6, reads GAGVSQSPRYKVAKRGQDVALRCDPISGHVSLFWYQQALGQGPEFLTYFQNEAQLDKSGLPSDRFFAERPEGSVSTLKIQRTQQEDSAVYLCASSLSRKESPLHFGNGTRLTVT.

This chain links TRBV19 with TRBJ2-2; 7 nucleotides match TRBD2. CDR3 size: 15 residues. In germline, CDR1 is LNHDA, CDR2 SQIVND (reference sequence). Trimming removed 2 bases from V and 6 bases from J; junction bases left unmatched: 6. The CDR3 nucleotides are TGTGCCAGTAGTATAACAGGACTAGGCCCCGGGGAGCTGTTTTTT. Translating it yields CASSITGLGPGELFF.

This clone was picked up one time. The chain carries TRBV6-5 and TRBJ2-1; 10 bases align to TRBD2. Germline V CDR1 and CDR2: MNHEY, SVGAGI. CDR3 length: 15 residues. V shed 5 bases, J shed 7 bases, and the junction held 8 bases outside the gene matches. The DNA for the CDR3 is TGTGCCAGCAGTAGCCGGACTAGCGGCGGGAATGAGCAGTTCTTC. Translating gives CASSSRTSGGNEQFF.

The V gene is TRBV7-9, the J gene TRBJ1-4; D is ambiguous. Germline values: CDR1 SEHNR, CDR2 FQNEAQ (reference sequence). The length of the CDR3 is 15 residues. V lost 1 base and J 4 bases, leaving 10 bases between the germline ends. The CDR3 DNA reads TGTGCCAGCAGCTTAGGCGACCGGGATAATGAAAAACTGTTTTTT. This encodes CASSLGDRDNEKLFF. Variable domain in full (rest from reference TRBV7-9 and TRBJ1-4): DTGVSQNPRHKITKRGQNVTFRCDPISEHNRLYWYRQTLGQGPEFLTYFQNEAQLEKSRLLSDRFSAERPKGSFSTLEIQRTEQGDSAMYLCASSLGDRDNEKLFFGSGTQLSVL.

The gene calls are TRBV6-6 and TRBJ2-6; D may be TRBD2 (6 bases). This CDR3 has 16 amino acids. Germline lookup yields CDR1 MNHNY and CDR2 SVGAGI (reference sequence). Trimming took 2 bases from V and 4 from J, leaving 12 bases between them. The CDR3 DNA follows: TGTGCCAGCAGTTACGAGGAGGGCACCGGGGCCAACGTCCTGACTTTC. Translated: CASSYEEGTGANVLTF.

The V gene is TRBV19, the J gene TRBJ2-4; 7 bases line up with TRBD2. Per the germline V gene, CDR1 is LNHDA and CDR2 is SQIVND (reference sequence). The trim removed 5 bases at V and 8 bases at J, leaving 15 bases unmatched. This CDR3 comprises 16 residues. The CDR3 nucleotides are TGTGCCAGTAGTCTTGCATGGGGAGGGGAACGGGACATTCAGTACTTC. This codes for CASSLAWGGERDIQYF. Combining the CDR3 with reference TRBV19 and TRBJ2-4 gives the whole variable domain DGGITQSPKYLFRKEGQNVTLSCEQNLNHDAMYWYRQDPGQGLRLIYYSQIVNDFQKGDIAEGYSVSREKKESFPLTVTSAQKNPTAFYLCASSLAWGGERDIQYFGAGTRLSVL.

This chain connects TRBV5-1 to TRBJ2-1; D possibly corresponds to TRBD1 (6 bases). The CDR3 length is 15 residues. Germline lookup yields CDR1 SGHRS and CDR2 YFSETQ. Trimming took 2 bases from V and 8 from J, leaving 17 bases between them. The CDR3 sequence is CASSLRGSYVDEQFF. Written as DNA, the CDR3 is TGCGCCAGCAGCTTAAGGGGGAGCTATGTGGATGAGCAGTTCTTC.

The rearrangement links TRBV5-1 to TRBJ2-7; TRBD2 agrees at 11 bases. Unmatched junction bases numbered 11, after V lost 3 bases and J lost 3 bases. From germline, CDR1 is SGHRS and CDR2 YFSETQ. The CDR3 runs 17 residues. CDR3: CASSSSIFSGRDYEQYF. The CDR3 DNA reads TGCGCCAGCAGCTCTTCGATTTTTAGCGGGAGGGACTACGAGCAGTACTTC.